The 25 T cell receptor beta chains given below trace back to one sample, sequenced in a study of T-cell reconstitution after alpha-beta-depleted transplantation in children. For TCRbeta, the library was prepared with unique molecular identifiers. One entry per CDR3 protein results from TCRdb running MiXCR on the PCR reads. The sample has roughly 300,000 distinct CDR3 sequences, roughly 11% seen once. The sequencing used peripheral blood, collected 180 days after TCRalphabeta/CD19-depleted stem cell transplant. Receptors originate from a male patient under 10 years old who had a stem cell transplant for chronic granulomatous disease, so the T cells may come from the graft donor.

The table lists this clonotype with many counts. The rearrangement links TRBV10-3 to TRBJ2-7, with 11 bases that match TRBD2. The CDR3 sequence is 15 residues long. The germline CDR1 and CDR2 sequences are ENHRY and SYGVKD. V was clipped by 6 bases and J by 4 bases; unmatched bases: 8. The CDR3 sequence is CAISLRGLAEYEQYF. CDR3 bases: TGTGCCATCAGCTTAAGGGGACTAGCGGAGTACGAGCAGTACTTC.

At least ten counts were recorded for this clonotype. CDR3 amino acids: CASSYSSSLGNQPQHF. The DNA of the CDR3 is TGTGCCAGCAGTTACTCGTCCAGCCTAGGTAATCAGCCCCAGCATTTT. This rearrangement joins TRBV6-2 or TRBV6-3 to TRBJ1-5; D gene ambiguous. Trimming removed 0 bases from V and 4 bases from J, with 13 bases in between. Germline values: CDR1 MNHEY, CDR2 SVGEGT. The CDR3 contains 16 residues.

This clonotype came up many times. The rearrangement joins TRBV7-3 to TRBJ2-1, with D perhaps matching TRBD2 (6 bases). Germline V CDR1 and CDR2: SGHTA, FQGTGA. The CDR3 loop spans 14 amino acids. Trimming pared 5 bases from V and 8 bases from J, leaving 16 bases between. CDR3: CASSPKGGIYEQFF. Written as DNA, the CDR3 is TGTGCCAGCAGCCCCAAGGGCGGGATCTATGAGCAGTTCTTC.

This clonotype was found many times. CDR3 region: CASSHSGLAGYNEQFF. The CDR3 DNA reads TGCGCCAGCAGCCACTCAGGGCTAGCGGGCTACAATGAGCAGTTCTTC. The rearrangement uses TRBV4-1 and TRBJ2-1; TRBD2 agrees at 8 bases. V lost 3 bases and J lost 3; bases outside the gene matches: 7. In germline, CDR1 is MGHRA, CDR2 YSYEKL. The CDR3 sequence is 16 residues long.

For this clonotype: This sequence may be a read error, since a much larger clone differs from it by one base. The CDR3 DNA follows: TGTGCCAGCAGCCCGGCCCTAGCTCAGGGGATCTGCGAGCAGTACTTC. It yields the protein CASSPALAQGICEQYF. The chain uses TRBV2 and TRBJ2-7; weak D call: TRBD1 (6 bases). V was clipped by 6 bases and J by 6 bases, with 24 bases between them. Germline loops: CDR1 SNHLY, CDR2 FYNNEI. The length of the CDR3 is 16 residues.

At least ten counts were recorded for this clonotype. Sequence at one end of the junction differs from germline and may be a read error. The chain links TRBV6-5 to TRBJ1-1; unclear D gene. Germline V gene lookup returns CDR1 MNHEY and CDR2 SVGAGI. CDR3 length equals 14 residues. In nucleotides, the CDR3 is TGTGCCAGCAGTCACTCTTTTTTGAACACTGAAGCTTTCTTT. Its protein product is CASSHSFLNTEAFF.

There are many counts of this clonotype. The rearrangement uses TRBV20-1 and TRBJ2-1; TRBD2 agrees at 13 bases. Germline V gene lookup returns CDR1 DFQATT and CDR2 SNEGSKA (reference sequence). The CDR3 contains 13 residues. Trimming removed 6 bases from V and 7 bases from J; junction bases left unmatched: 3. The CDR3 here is CSARTSGRNEQFF. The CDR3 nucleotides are TGCAGTGCCAGGACTAGCGGGAGAAATGAGCAGTTCTTC.

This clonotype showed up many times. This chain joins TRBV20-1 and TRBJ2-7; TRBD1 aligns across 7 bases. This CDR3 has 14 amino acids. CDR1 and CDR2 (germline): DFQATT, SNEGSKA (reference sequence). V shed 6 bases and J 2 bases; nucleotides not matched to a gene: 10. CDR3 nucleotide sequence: TGCAGTGCGGACCACAGGGGCCCGACCTACGAGCAGTACTTC. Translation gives CSADHRGPTYEQYF.

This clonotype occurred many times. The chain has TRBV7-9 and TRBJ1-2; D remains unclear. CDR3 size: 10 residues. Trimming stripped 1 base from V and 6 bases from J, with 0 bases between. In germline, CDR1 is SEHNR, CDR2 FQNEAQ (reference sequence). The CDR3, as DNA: TGTGCCAGCAGCTTAGATGGCTACACCTTC. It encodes CASSLDGYTF.

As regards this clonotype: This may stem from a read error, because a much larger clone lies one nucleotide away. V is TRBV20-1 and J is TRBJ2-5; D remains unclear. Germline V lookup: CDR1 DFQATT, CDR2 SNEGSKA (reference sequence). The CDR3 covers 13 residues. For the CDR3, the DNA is TGCAGTGCTAGAAGGGCAGTTCAAGGGACCCAGTACTTC. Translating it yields CSARRAVQGTQYF.

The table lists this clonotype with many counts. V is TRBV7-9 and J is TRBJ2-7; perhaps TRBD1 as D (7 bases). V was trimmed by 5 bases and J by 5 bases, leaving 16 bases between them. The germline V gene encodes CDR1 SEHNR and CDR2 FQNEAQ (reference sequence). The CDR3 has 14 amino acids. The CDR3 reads CASSARGRGDEQYF. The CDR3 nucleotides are TGTGCCAGCAGCGCCCGGGGCAGGGGGGACGAGCAGTACTTC.

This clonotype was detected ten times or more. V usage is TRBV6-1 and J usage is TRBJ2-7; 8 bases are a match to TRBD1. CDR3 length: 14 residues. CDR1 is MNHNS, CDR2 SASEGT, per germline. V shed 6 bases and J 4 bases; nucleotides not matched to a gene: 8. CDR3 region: CASRLGQVAYEQYF. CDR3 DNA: TGTGCCAGCAGGTTGGGACAGGTCGCGTACGAGCAGTACTTC.

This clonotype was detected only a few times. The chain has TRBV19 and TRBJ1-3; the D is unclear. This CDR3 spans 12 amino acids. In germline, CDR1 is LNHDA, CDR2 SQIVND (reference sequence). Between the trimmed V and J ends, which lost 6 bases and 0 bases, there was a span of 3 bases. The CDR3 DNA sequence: TGTGCCAGTAGAGGCTCTGGAAACACCATATATTTT. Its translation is CASRGSGNTIYF.

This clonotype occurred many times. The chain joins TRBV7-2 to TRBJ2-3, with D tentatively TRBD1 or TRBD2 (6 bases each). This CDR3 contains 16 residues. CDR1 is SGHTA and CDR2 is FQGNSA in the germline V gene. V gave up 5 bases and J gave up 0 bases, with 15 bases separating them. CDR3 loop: CASSREGGISTDTQYF. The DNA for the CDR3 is TGTGCCAGCAGCAGAGAGGGGGGAATTAGCACAGATACGCAGTATTTT. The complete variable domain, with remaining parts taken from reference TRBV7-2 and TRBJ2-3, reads GAGVSQSPSNKVTEKGKDVELRCDPISGHTALYWYRQSLGQGLEFLIYFQGNSAPDKSGLPSDRFSAERTGGSVSTLTIQRTQQEDSAVYLCASSREGGISTDTQYFGPGTRLTVL.

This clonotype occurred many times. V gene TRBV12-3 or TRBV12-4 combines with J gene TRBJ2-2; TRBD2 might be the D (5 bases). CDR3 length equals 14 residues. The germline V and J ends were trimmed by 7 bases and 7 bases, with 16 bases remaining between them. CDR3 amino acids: CASINDRGSGELFF. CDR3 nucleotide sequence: TGTGCCAGCATAAACGACCGGGGTAGCGGGGAGCTGTTTTTT.

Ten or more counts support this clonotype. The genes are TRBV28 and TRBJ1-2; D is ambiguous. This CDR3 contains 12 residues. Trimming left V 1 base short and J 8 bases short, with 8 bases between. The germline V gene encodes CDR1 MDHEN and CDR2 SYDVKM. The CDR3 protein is CASSLSVRGYTF. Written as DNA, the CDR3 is TGTGCCAGCAGTTTATCGGTCCGAGGCTACACCTTC.

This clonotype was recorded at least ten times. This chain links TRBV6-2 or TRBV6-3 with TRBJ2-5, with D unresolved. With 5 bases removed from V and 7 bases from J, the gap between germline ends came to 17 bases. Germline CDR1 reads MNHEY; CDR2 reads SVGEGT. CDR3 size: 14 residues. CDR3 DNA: TGTGCCAGCAGTGCCGACTGGGATAGATGGACCCAGTACTTC. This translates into CASSADWDRWTQYF.

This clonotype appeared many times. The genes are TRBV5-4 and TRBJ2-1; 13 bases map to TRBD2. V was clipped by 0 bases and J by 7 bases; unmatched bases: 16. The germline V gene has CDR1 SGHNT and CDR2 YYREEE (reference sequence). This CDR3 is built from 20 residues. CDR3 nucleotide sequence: TGTGCCAGCAGCTTGGGGGTACTGGGGACTAGCGGGGAGACGAGGAATGAGCAGTTCTTC. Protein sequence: CASSLGVLGTSGETRNEQFF. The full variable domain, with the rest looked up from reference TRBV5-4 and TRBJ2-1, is ETGVTQSPTHLIKTRGQQVTLRCSSQSGHNTVSWYQQALGQGPQFIFQYYREEENGRGNFPPRFSGLQFPNYSSELNVNALELDDSALYLCASSLGVLGTSGETRNEQFFGPGTRLTVL.

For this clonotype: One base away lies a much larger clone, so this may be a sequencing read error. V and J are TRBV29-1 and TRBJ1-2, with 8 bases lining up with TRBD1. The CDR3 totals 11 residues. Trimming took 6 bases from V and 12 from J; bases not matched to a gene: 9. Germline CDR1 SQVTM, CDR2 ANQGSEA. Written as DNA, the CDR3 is TGCAGCGTCTCAGGGGGCGAAGGCGACACCTTC. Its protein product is CSVSGGEGDTF.

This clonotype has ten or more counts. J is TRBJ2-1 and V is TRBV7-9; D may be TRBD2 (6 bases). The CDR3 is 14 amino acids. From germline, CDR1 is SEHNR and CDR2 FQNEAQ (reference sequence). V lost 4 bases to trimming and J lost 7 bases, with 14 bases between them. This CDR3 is CASSYQLAPNEQFF. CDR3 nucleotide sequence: TGTGCCAGCAGCTACCAACTAGCTCCGAATGAGCAGTTCTTC.

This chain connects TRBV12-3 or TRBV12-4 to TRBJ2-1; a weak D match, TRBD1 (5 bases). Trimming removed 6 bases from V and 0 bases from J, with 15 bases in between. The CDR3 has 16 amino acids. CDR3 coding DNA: TGTGCCAGCAGGCACAGGCTTGACGGCTCCTACAATGAGCAGTTCTTC. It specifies CASRHRLDGSYNEQFF.

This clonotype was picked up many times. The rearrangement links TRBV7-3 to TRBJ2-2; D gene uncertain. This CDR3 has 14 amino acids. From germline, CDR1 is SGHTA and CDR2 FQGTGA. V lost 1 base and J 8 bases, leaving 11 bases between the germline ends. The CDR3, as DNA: TGTGCCAGCAGCTTAAATCCCAGTGCGGGGGAGCTGTTTTTT. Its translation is CASSLNPSAGELFF.

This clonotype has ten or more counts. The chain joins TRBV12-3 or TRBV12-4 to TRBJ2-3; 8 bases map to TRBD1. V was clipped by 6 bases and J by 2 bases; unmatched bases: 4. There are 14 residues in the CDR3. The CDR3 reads CASRLGQATDTQYF. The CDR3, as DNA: TGTGCCAGCAGACTGGGACAGGCCACAGATACGCAGTATTTT.

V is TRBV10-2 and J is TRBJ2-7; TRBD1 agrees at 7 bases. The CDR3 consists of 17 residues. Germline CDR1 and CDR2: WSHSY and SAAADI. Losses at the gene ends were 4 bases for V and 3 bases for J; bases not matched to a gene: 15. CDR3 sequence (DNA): TGCGCCAGCAGTGCGGGGAACAGACAGGGAAGGGGCTACGAGCAGTACTTC. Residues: CASSAGNRQGRGYEQYF.

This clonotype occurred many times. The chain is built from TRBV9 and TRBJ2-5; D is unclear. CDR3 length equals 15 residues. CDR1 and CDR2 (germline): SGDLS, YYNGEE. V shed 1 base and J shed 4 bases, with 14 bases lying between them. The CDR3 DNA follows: TGTGCCAGCAGCGTAATGGGTCCCTCGGGAGAGACCCAGTACTTC. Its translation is CASSVMGPSGETQYF.